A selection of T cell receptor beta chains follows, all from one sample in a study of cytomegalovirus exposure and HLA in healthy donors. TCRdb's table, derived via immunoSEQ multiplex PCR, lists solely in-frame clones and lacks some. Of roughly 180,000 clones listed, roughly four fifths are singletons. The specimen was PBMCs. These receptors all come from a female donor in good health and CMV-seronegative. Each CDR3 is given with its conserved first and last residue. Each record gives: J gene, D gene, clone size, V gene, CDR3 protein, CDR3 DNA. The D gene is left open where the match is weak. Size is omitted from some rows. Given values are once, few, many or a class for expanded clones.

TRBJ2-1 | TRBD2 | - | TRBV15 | CATSSGTSAYNEQLF | TGTGCCACCAGCAGTGGGACTAGCGCCTACAATGAGCAGCTCTTC
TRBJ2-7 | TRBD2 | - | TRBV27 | CATAPGGSYEQYF | TGTGCCACCGCCCCCGGGGGGTCCTACGAGCAGTACTTC
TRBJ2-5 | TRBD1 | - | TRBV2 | CATQGTGGGETQYF | TGTGCCACTCAGGGGACAGGTGGGGGGGAGACCCAGTACTTC
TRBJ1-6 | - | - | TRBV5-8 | CASSFAGSYNSPLHF | TGTGCCAGCAGCTTCGCGGGGTCCTATAATTCACCCCTCCACTTT
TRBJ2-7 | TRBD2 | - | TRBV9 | CASSVAGTSGSYEQYF | TGTGCCAGCAGCGTAGCGGGGACTAGCGGATCCTACGAGCAGTACTTC
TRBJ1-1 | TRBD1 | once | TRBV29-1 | CSVVGQVVNTEAFF | TGCAGCGTGGTAGGACAGGTCGTGAACACTGAAGCTTTCTTT
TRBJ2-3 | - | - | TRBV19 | CASRPRYTQYF | TGTGCCAGCAGGCCCCGATATACGCAGTATTTT
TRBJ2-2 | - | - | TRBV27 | CASRTGTTGELFF | TGTGCCAGTAGAACAGGGACCACCGGGGAGCTGTTTTTT
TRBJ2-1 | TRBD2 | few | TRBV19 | CASSSLAGEGVDEQFF | TGTGCCAGTAGTAGTCTAGCGGGAGAAGGGGTCGATGAGCAGTTCTTC
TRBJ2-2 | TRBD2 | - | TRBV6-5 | CASSYSRGGTGELFF | TGTGCCAGCAGTTACTCGAGGGGAGGGACCGGGGAGCTGTTTTTT
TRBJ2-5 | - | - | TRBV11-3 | CASSMTYEETQYF | TGTGCCAGCAGCATGACTTACGAAGAGACCCAGTACTTC
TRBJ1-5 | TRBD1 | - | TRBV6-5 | CASSPTGAGQPQHF | TGTGCCAGCAGTCCGACAGGGGCGGGACAGCCCCAGCATTTT
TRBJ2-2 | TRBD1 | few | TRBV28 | CASSFTGGTGELFF | TGTGCCAGCAGTTTTACAGGGGGCACCGGGGAGCTGTTTTTT
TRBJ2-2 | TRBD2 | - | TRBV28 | CASHQIRTSGRAGTGELFF | TGTGCCAGCCATCAGATTAGGACTAGCGGGAGGGCCGGTACCGGGGAGCTGTTTTTT
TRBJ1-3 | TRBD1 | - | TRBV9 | CASSVQGATAGNTIYF | TGTGCCAGCAGCGTTCAGGGGGCGACAGCTGGAAACACCATATATTTT
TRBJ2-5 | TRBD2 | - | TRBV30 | CAWSVKFTSGLQETQYF | TGTGCCTGGAGTGTAAAATTCACTAGCGGATTACAAGAGACCCAGTACTTC
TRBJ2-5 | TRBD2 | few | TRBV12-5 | CASADSGRALETQYF | TGTGCTAGTGCCGATAGCGGGAGGGCCCTAGAGACCCAGTACTTC
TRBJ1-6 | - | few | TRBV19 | CASSIGPTDNSPLHF | TGTGCCAGTAGTATAGGCCCGACAGATAATTCACCCCTCCACTTT
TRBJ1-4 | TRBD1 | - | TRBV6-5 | CASSPGTAEKLFF | TGTGCCAGCAGTCCAGGGACAGCCGAAAAACTGTTTTTT
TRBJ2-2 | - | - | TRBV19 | CASSIAGTNTGELFF | TGTGCCAGTAGTATAGCGGGGACGAACACCGGGGAGCTGTTTTTT
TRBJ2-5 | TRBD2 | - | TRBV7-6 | CASSLTSGRAGSTQYF | TGTGCCAGCAGCTTGACTAGCGGGAGGGCCGGGTCAACCCAGTACTTC
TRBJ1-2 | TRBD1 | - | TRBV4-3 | CASTGTGGTYGYTF | TGCGCCAGCACCGGGACAGGGGGCACCTATGGCTACACCTTC
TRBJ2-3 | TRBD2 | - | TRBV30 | CVWSVSGLVKSDTQYF | TGTGTCTGGAGTGTATCGGGACTAGTGAAGTCAGATACGCAGTATTTT